This T cell receptor beta chain stems from a study of early T cells in non-severe SARS-CoV-2 infection. Study background: From unsorted whole blood, bulk RNA was sequenced, and the chains remained unpaired. Study-level points and caveats: Anti-spike CD8 responses were favored by VDJdb matching, which missed private and CD4 specificities.

Germline V gene lookup returns CDR1 DFQATT and CDR2 SNEGSKA (reference sequence). V trimming: 5 bases; J trimming: 6 bases; junction bases outside the gene matches: 6. This CDR3 has 12 amino acids. Attachment of unique molecular identifiers to individual cDNA molecules was performed. One entry per CDR3 protein, called by TCRdb with MiXCR from the 5' RACE reads. The sample lists 30,000 or so distinct CDR3 sequences, under 5% occurring once. This clonotype was seen a few times. Antigen: not known. This TCR derives from an adult who was a healthcare worker with PCR-confirmed SARS-CoV-2 infection or an uninfected control (not recorded which). The gene calls are TRBV20-1 and TRBJ2-7; 8 positions match TRBD2. The sequencing sample was made of whole blood. The CDR3 protein is CSALLAVGEQYF. The CDR3 DNA sequence: TGCAGTGCTCTACTAGCGGTGGGCGAGCAGTACTTC.